The rows below give T cell receptor beta chains drawn from one sample of a study of cytotoxic CD8 clonotypes in ibrutinib-treated CLL. Using immunoSEQ multiplex PCR, the repertoire was profiled, and TCRdb retains in-frame clones only, with some absent. This sample has about 300,000 clones; 76% occur once, and the top ten carry about 5%. Here the sequenced sample was PBMCs, taken at disease progression, from a patient treated with ibrutinib. The receptors were gathered from a human donor with chronic lymphocytic leukemia. The CDR3 runs from the conserved cysteine through the conserved F or W.

CDR3aa,v_gene
CASSLVGQRVFTGELFF,TRBV7-6
CASSGNLRGAQQFF,TRBV25-1
CASSLRGLAGFSSYNEQFF,TRBV11-2
CASSLITPSGANVLTF,TRBV28
CASSSLYAPEQFF,TRBV7-2
CASSYDRVEQFF,TRBV6-5
CASSFSPGGGYGYTF,TRBV7-9
CASSPETGMVSPLHF,TRBV4-2
CASSLNAGADTQYF,TRBV7-3
CASSQGHSYEQYF,TRBV5-1
CASSLWSGSGETQYF,TRBV7-3